The clone carrying this T cell receptor (beta chain) came up once. Those with hyperthyroidism were 18 to 65 years old, newly diagnosed, and ill for under 2 months. Losses at the gene ends were 2 bases for V and 4 bases for J; bases not matched to a gene: 0. Germline V lookup: CDR1 SGHRS, CDR2 YFSETQ. The CDR3 has 14 amino acids. This record belongs to a study of T cells in Graves' hyperthyroidism and ophthalmopathy. The wider study: Sampling of peripheral blood happened at initial diagnosis, prior to any treatment.

RNA transcripts gave rise to amplified TCR beta CDR3 regions. A first-round RT-PCR of the TCR CDR3 used the HTBI primer set. TCRdb called the multiplex PCR reads again in MiXCR, with one record for every CDR3 protein. The repertoire holds about 380,000 distinct CDR3 sequences, approximately 15% seen once, with about 10% in the top ten. The chain joins TRBV5-1 to TRBJ2-2; 9 bases map to TRBD1. Input material: blood. This clonotype originated in a woman aged 60 to 75 with Graves' hyperthyroidism. The DNA for the CDR3 is TGCGCCAGCAGCTTACAGGGGGCCACCGGGGAGCTGTTTTTT. It encodes CASSLQGATGELFF.